Presented here are 21 T cell receptor beta chains from one specimen sequenced in a study of identical twins. TCRdb reanalysed the 5' RACE reads using MiXCR and keeps one entry per CDR3 protein. Of fewer than 250,000 distinct CDR3 sequences listed, less than 10% are singletons. Sequencing was done on a sample of memory (CD45RO+) T cells sorted from blood. The receptors originated from a woman aged 18-29 years in good health.

This clonotype has a count of ten or more. V usage is TRBV25-1 and J usage is TRBJ2-3; possible D gene TRBD1, 6 bases. V lost 3 bases and J lost 4, with 20 bases in between. The germline V gene has CDR1 MGHDK and CDR2 SYGVNS. The CDR3 loop spans 17 amino acids. CDR3 bases: TGTGCCAGCAGTGATGCCCAGGGGACCTCCGCTCCAGATACGCAGTATTTT. Its translation: CASSDAQGTSAPDTQYF.

The rearrangement joins TRBV28 to TRBJ1-1; 7 nucleotides align to TRBD1. V dropped 3 bases and J dropped 4; count of bases not matched to a gene: 5. Germline V gene lookup returns CDR1 MDHEN and CDR2 SYDVKM. The CDR3 loop spans 14 amino acids. DNA for the CDR3: TGTGCCAGCAGTTTTTCCGGGACAGTCACTGAAGCTTTCTTT. Protein sequence: CASSFSGTVTEAFF.

This chain connects TRBV9 to TRBJ2-2, with 9 bases that match TRBD2. Trimming cost V 1 base and J 7 bases; bases outside gene matches: 8. This CDR3 comprises 16 residues. Germline assignment: CDR1 SGDLS and CDR2 YYNGEE. This chain's CDR3 is CASSVKSSGMSGELFF. The CDR3 DNA sequence: TGTGCCAGCAGCGTAAAGTCTAGCGGGATGAGCGGGGAGCTGTTTTTT.

This clonotype was seen a few times. This chain joins TRBV20-1 and TRBJ1-4; D may be TRBD1 (6 bases). CDR3 length: 14 amino acids. Germline V gene sequence: CDR1 DFQATT, CDR2 SNEGSKA (reference sequence). The germline V and J ends were trimmed by 2 bases and 8 bases, with 15 bases remaining between them. CDR3 sequence: CSARRGVGGEKLFF. CDR3 DNA: TGCAGTGCTAGAAGGGGAGTAGGGGGAGAAAAACTGTTTTTT.

As regards this clonotype: Since a much larger clone is just one base distant, this may be a read error. V and J are TRBV20-1 and TRBJ2-5; 9 positions match TRBD2. The CDR3 length is 14 residues. Unmatched junction bases numbered 10, after V lost 6 bases and J lost 5 bases. Germline assignment: CDR1 DFQATT and CDR2 SNEGSKA (reference sequence). This CDR3 reads CSAGYSGGGETQYF. DNA for the CDR3: TGCAGTGCCGGATATAGCGGGGGTGGGGAGACCCAGTACTTC.

In nucleotides, the CDR3 is TGTGCCAGCAGATATAGCGGGCGGGTGGAGACCCAGTACTTC. Residues: CASRYSGRVETQYF. V usage is TRBV12-3 or TRBV12-4 and J usage is TRBJ2-5; 7 bases line up with TRBD2. This CDR3 is 14 amino acids long. V shed 6 bases, J shed 5 bases, and the junction held 9 bases outside the gene matches.

This clonotype was seen repeatedly, ten times or more. The chain combines TRBV2 with TRBJ2-4; D unresolved. This CDR3 has 13 amino acids. CDR1 is SNHLY and CDR2 is FYNNEI in the germline V gene. Trimming cost V 8 bases and J 3 bases, with 11 bases left between them. In DNA, the CDR3 is TGTGCCAGCCGTGCGGTCGACAAAAACATTCAGTACTTC. This encodes CASRAVDKNIQYF.

This clonotype was seen at least ten times. The chain recombines TRBV4-2 with TRBJ2-6; D is ambiguous. V gave up 7 bases and J gave up 4 bases, with 8 bases separating them. There are 13 residues in the CDR3. Per the germline V gene, CDR1 is LGHNA and CDR2 is YNFKEQ. The CDR3 region is CASKDPGANVLTF. The CDR3 nucleotides are TGTGCCAGCAAGGACCCCGGGGCCAACGTCCTGACTTTC.

This clonotype was detected a few times. V usage is TRBV6-5 and J usage is TRBJ1-1, with TRBD1 matching over 9 bases. Per germline, CDR1 MNHEY and CDR2 SVGAGI. The trim removed 0 bases at V and 1 base at J, leaving 0 bases unmatched. The CDR3 runs to 15 residues. CDR3 residues: CASSYSDRGNTEAFF. CDR3 bases: TGTGCCAGCAGTTACTCGGACAGGGGGAACACTGAAGCTTTCTTT.

J is TRBJ1-1 and V is TRBV12-3 or TRBV12-4, with 11 nucleotides matching TRBD1. CDR3 length: 15 residues. The V gene end was trimmed by 5 bases and the J gene end by 5 bases; junction bases not matched to a gene: 7. The CDR3 sequence: CASSPRTGGLTEAFF. The CDR3 nucleotides are TGTGCCAGCAGTCCCAGGACAGGGGGCCTTACTGAAGCTTTCTTT.

This clonotype was counted between two and nine times. The V and J genes are TRBV20-1 and TRBJ1-2; no definite D call. The CDR3 is 10 amino acids. CDR1 and CDR2 from the germline V gene are DFQATT and SNEGSKA (reference sequence). The ends were cut back, 0 bases at V and 7 bases at J, with 3 bases in the middle. CDR3 amino acids: CSARDVGYTF. In nucleotides, the CDR3 is TGCAGTGCTAGAGATGTTGGCTACACCTTC.

This clonotype showed up just a few times. J is TRBJ2-3 and V is TRBV5-8, with a possible D match to TRBD2 (6 bases). The germline V and J ends were trimmed by 5 bases and 2 bases, with 18 bases remaining between them. CDR1 SGHTS and CDR2 YDEGEE come from the germline V gene. The CDR3 totals 16 residues. The CDR3 coding sequence is TGTGCCAGCAGTCATCAGCGGGTAAGGGCCACAGATACGCAGTATTTT. This codes for CASSHQRVRATDTQYF.

A few counts support this clonotype. The chain couples TRBV7-2 to TRBJ2-3; 12 bases fit TRBD2. The CDR3 extends over 14 amino acids. V shed 7 bases and J 4 bases; nucleotides not matched to a gene: 3. Germline values: CDR1 SGHTA, CDR2 FQGNSA. In DNA form, the CDR3 reads TGTGCCAGCAAGTCTAGCGGGGGGGCAGATACGCAGTATTTT. Translated: CASKSSGGADTQYF.

V and J are TRBV29-1 and TRBJ2-2; tentative D call: TRBD2 (5 bases). The germline V gene encodes CDR1 SQVTM and CDR2 ANQGSEA. The CDR3 is made up of 13 amino acids. Trimming shortened V by 5 bases and J by 3 bases, and 10 bases separated the two germline ends. This chain's CDR3 is CSVTTGYTGELFF. The CDR3 region has the DNA TGCAGCGTTACGACGGGGTACACCGGGGAGCTGTTTTTT.

This clonotype showed up just a few times. This sequence joins TRBV7-2 and TRBJ2-7, with a tentative D call TRBD1 (6 bases). V lost 1 base and J 4 bases, leaving 14 bases between the germline ends. Germline CDR1 and CDR2: SGHTA and FQGNSA. This CDR3 contains 15 residues. CDR3 sequence (DNA): TGTGCCAGCAGCTTAGGGCAGGGGAGTATATACGAGCAGTACTTC. Translating gives CASSLGQGSIYEQYF.

This clonotype appeared a few times. This rearrangement joins TRBV20-1 to TRBJ2-7, with D tentatively TRBD1 (6 bases). The CDR3 sequence is 13 residues long. Trimming removed 0 bases from V and 3 bases from J, with 9 bases in between. The germline gives CDR1 DFQATT, CDR2 SNEGSKA (reference sequence). CDR3 amino acids: CSARDRTDYEQYF. The CDR3 bases are TGCAGTGCTAGAGATAGGACAGACTACGAGCAGTACTTC.

This rearrangement joins TRBV7-3 to TRBJ2-7, with 7 nucleotides matching TRBD1. J lost 3 bases, V lost 1 base, and 3 bases had no gene match. CDR1 is SGHTA and CDR2 is FQGTGA in the germline V gene. The CDR3 runs to 14 residues. The CDR3 DNA reads TGTGCCAGCAGCTTAAGTGGGACAGACTACGAGCAGTACTTC. Its translation is CASSLSGTDYEQYF.

This clonotype was counted ten times or more. V usage is TRBV12-3 or TRBV12-4 and J usage is TRBJ2-2, with D possibly TRBD2 on 8 matching bases. The CDR3 is 16 residues long. V dropped 2 bases and J dropped 5 bases, with 15 bases sitting between them. CDR3 loop: CASSLREGAGTGELFF. In DNA form, the CDR3 reads TGTGCCAGCAGTTTACGGGAGGGGGCGGGAACCGGGGAGCTGTTTTTT.

This clonotype came up a few times. The CDR3 sequence is CASKSSNANTGELFF. The CDR3 nucleotides are TGTGCCAGCAAATCCAGTAACGCGAACACCGGGGAGCTGTTTTTT. The genes are TRBV2 and TRBJ2-2; the D is unclear. The V and J ends lost 7 bases and 0 bases respectively, with 12 bases between them. The germline CDR1 and CDR2 sequences are SNHLY and FYNNEI. The CDR3 sequence is 15 residues long.

The chain carries TRBV6-5 and TRBJ2-5; D is perhaps TRBD1 or TRBD2 (7 bases each). The germline V gene encodes CDR1 MNHEY and CDR2 SVGAGI. Trimming cost V 0 bases and J 5 bases, with 19 bases left between them. The CDR3 has 17 amino acids. Here the CDR3 DNA reads TGTGCCAGCAGTTACTCTCTTTGGGAGGGGGCGCGTGAGACCCAGTACTTC. Its protein product is CASSYSLWEGARETQYF.

This clonotype occurred a few times. The chain couples TRBV10-2 to TRBJ2-3; 8 bases are a match to TRBD2. The CDR3 loop spans 14 amino acids. CDR1 WSHSY and CDR2 SAAADI come from the germline V gene. Germline trimming cut 4 bases from V and 5 bases from J; bases unmatched to any gene: 5. This CDR3 reads CASSAGREVDTQYF. The CDR3 DNA sequence: TGCGCCAGCAGTGCTGGGCGGGAGGTAGATACGCAGTATTTT.